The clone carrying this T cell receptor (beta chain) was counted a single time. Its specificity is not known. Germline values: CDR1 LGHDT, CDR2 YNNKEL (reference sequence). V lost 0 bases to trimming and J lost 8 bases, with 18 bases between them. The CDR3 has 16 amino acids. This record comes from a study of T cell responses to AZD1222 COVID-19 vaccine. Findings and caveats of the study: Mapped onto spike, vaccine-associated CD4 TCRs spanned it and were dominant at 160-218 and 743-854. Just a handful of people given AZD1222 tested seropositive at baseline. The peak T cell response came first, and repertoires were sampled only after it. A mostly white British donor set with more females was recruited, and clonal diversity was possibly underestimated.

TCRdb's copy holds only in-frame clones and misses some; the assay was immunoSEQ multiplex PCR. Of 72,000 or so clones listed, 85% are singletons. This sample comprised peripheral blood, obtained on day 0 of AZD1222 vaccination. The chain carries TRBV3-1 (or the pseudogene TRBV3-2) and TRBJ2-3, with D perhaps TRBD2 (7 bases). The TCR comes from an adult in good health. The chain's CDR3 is CASSQDRGGPGGTQYF. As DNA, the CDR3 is TGTGCCAGCAGCCAAGACAGGGGCGGCCCGGGAGGTACGCAGTATTTT.